This TCR beta chain was observed in a study of blood T cell repertoires in COVID-19. The CDR3 has 13 residues. Trimming at V came to 4 bases and at J to 6 bases, leaving 4 bases not matched to a gene. Germline V lookup: CDR1 LNHDA, CDR2 SQIVND (reference sequence). The repertoire was sequenced with immunoSEQ multiplex PCR; TCRdb's copy has only in-frame clones and lacks some. The profile shows 250,000 or so clones, around 90% of them singletons. The clonotype comes from a woman aged 45-59 years who had recovered from COVID-19. The sample consisted of PBMCs or T cells enriched from blood (not recorded which). The chain employs TRBV19 and TRBJ2-7; 9 bases map to TRBD1. In DNA form, the CDR3 reads TGTGCCAGTAGTAGGGACAGGGAAAGCGAGCAGTACTTC. Protein sequence: CASSRDRESEQYF.